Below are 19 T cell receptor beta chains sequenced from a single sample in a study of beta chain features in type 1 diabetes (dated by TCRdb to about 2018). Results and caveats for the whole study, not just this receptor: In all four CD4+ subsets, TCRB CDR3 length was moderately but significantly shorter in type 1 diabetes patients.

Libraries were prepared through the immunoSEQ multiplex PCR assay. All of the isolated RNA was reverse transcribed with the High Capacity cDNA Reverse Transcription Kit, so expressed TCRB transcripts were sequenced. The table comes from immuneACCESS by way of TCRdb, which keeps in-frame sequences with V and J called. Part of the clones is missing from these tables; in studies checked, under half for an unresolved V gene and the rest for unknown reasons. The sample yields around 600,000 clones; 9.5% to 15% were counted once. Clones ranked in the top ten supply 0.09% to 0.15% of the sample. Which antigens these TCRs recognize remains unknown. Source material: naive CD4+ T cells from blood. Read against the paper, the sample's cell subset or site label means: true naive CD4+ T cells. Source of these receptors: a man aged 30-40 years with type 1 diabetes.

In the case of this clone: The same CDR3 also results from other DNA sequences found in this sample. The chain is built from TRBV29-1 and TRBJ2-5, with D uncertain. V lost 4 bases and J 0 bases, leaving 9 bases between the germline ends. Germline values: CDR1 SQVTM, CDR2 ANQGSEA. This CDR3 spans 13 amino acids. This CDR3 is CSVGPLYQETQYF. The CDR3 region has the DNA TGCAGCGTTGGGCCTTTATACCAAGAGACCCAGTACTTC.

The CDR3 sequence: CAWSGQGVYNEQFF. The CDR3 region has the DNA TGTGCCTGGAGTGGACAGGGGGTCTACAATGAGCAGTTCTTC. The chain is built from TRBV30 and TRBJ2-1; 9 positions agree with TRBD1. From germline, CDR1 is GTSNPN and CDR2 SVGIG (reference sequence). The trim removed 1 base at V and 3 bases at J, leaving 1 base unmatched. This CDR3 comprises 14 residues.

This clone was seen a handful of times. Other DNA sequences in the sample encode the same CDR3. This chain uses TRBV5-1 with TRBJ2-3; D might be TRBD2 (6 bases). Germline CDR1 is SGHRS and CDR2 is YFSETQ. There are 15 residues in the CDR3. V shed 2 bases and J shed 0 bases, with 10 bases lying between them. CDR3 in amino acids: CASSLVGTSTDTQYF. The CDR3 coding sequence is TGCGCCAGCAGCTTAGTCGGGACTAGCACAGATACGCAGTATTTT.

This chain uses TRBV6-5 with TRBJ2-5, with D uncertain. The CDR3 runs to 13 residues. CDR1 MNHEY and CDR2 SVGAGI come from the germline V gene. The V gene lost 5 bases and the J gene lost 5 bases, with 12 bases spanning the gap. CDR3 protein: CASSPRVRETQYF. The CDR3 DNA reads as TGTGCCAGCAGTCCGCGCGTCCGGGAGACCCAGTACTTC.

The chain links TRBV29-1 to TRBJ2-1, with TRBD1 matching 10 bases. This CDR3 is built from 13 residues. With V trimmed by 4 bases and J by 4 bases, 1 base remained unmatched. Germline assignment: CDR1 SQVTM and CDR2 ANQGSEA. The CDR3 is CSVGDRGYNEQFF. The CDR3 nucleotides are TGCAGCGTTGGGGACAGGGGTTACAATGAGCAGTTCTTC.

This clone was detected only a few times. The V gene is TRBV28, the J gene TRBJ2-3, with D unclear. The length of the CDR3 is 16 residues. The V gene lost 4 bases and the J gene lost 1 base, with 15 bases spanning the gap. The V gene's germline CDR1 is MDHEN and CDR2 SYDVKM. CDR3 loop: CASSSYASWGTDTQYF. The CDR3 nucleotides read TGTGCCAGCAGTTCCTACGCGTCCTGGGGCACAGATACGCAGTATTTT.

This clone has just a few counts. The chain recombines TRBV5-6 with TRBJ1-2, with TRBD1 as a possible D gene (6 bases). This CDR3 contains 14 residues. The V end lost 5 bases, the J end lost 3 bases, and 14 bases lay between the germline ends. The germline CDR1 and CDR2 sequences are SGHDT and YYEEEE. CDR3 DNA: TGTGCCAGCAGGCTAACAGGGCTTTACTATGGCTACACCTTC. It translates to CASRLTGLYYGYTF.

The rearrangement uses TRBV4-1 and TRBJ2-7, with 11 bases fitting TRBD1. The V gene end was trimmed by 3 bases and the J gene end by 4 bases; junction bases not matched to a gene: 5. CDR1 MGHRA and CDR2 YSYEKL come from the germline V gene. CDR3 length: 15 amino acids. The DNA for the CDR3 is TGCGCCAGCAGCCAGGGGACAGGGGGTACTTACGAGCAGTACTTC. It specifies CASSQGTGGTYEQYF.

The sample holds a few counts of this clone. CDR3 nucleotide sequence: TGTGCCAGCAGCGCCCGACAGGGTGTGGGGTCACCCCTCCACTTT. Protein product: CASSARQGVGSPLHF. The rearrangement uses TRBV9 and TRBJ1-6; TRBD1 matches at 7 bases. V trimming: 3 bases; J trimming: 10 bases; junction bases outside the gene matches: 10. The germline V gene has CDR1 SGDLS and CDR2 YYNGEE. This CDR3 is built from 15 residues.

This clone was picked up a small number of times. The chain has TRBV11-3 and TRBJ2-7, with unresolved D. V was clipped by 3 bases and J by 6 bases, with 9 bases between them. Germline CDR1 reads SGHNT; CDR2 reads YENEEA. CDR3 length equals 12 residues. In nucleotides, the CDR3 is TGTGCCAGCAGCTTCGGATTCGGCGAGCAGTACTTC. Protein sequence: CASSFGFGEQYF.

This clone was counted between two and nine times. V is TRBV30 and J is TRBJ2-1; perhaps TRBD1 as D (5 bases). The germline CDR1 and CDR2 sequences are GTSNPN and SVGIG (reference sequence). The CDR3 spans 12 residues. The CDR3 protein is CAFRQFYNEQFF. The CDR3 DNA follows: TGTGCATTCCGACAGTTTTACAATGAGCAGTTCTTC.

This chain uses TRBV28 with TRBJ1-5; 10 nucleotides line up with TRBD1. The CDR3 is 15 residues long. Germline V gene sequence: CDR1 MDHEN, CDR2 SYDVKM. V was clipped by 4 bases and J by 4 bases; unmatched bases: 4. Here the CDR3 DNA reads TGTGCCAGCAGTTCCGACAGGGGGCCTAATCAGCCCCAGCATTTT. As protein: CASSSDRGPNQPQHF.

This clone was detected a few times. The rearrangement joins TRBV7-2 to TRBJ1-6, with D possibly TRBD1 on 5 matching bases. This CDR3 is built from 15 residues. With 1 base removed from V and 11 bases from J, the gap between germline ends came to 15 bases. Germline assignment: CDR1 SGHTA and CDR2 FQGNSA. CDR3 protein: CASSLGSRAHAPLHF. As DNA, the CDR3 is TGTGCCAGCAGCTTAGGATCCAGGGCCCATGCACCCCTCCACTTT.

In nucleotides, the CDR3 is TGCGCCAGCACCTCGGGGTCATCCCCTGGGGCCAACGTCCTGACTTTC. Its translation is CASTSGSSPGANVLTF. The chain is built from TRBV4-3 and TRBJ2-6; D is possibly TRBD2 (5 bases). Trimming took off 7 bases at V and 2 bases at J, with 15 bases between the two ends. The germline CDR1 and CDR2 sequences are LGHNA and YSLEER. CDR3 size: 16 residues.

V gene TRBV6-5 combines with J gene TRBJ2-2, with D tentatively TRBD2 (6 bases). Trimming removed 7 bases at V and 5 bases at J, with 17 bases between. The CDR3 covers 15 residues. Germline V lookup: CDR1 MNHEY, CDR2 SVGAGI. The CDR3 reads CASTSSTSPTGELFF. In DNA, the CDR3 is TGTGCCAGCACCTCAAGTACTAGCCCGACCGGGGAGCTGTTTTTT.

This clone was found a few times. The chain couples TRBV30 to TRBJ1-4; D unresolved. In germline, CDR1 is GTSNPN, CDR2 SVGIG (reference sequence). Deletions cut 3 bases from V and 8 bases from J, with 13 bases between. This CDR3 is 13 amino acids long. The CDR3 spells CAWRAGGFEKLFF. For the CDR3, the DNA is TGTGCCTGGAGGGCAGGAGGATTCGAAAAACTGTTTTTT.

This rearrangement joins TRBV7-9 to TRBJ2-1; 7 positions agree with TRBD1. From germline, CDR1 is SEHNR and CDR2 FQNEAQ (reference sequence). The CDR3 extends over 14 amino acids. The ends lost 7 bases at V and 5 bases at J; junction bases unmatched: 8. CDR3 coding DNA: TGTGCCAGCAACTCCCCCACAGGGGACAATGAGCAGTTCTTC. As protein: CASNSPTGDNEQFF. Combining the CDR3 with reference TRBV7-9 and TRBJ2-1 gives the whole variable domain DTGVSQNPRHKITKRGQNVTFRCDPISEHNRLYWYRQTLGQGPEFLTYFQNEAQLEKSRLLSDRFSAERPKGSFSTLEIQRTEQGDSAMYLCASNSPTGDNEQFFGPGTRLTVL.

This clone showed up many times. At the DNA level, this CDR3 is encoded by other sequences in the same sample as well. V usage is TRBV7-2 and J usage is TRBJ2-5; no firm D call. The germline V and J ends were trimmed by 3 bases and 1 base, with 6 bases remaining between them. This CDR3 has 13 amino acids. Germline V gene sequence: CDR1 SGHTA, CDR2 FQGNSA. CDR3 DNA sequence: TGTGCCAGCAGCTTCGCCCTCCAAGAGACCCAGTACTTC. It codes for CASSFALQETQYF.

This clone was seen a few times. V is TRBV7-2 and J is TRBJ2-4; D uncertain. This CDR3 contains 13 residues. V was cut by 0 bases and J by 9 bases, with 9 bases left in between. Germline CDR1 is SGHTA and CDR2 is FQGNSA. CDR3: CASSLAEDGIQYF. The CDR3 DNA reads TGTGCCAGCAGCTTAGCGGAAGACGGCATTCAGTACTTC.